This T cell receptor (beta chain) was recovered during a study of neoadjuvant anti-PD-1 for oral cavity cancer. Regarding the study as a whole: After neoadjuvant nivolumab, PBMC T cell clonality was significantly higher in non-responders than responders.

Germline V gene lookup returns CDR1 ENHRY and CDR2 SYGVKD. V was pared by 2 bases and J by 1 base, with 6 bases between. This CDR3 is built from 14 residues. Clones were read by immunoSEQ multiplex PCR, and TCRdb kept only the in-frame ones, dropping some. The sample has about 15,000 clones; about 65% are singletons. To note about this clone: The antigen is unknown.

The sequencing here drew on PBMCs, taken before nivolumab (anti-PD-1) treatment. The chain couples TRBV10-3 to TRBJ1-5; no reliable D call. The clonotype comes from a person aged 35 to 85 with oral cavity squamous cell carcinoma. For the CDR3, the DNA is TGTGCCATCAGTGAGGGTTTGAGCAATCAGCCCCAGCATTTT. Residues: CAISEGLSNQPQHF.